This T cell receptor (beta chain) was captured by sequencing in a study of CD8+ T cells in alopecia areata. The treatment here: oral pan-JAK inhibitor, 5-10 mg twice daily. Trimming removed 5 bases from V and 8 bases from J, with 14 bases in between. Germline CDR1 reads SGHNT; CDR2 reads YYREEE (reference sequence). The CDR3 runs 14 residues. RNA extraction was followed by reverse transcription into cDNA, which acted as the sequencing template. TCRdb keeps only in-frame clones here, not all; method: immunoSEQ multiplex PCR. This sample has 150,000 to 200,000 clones, with roughly 66% found just once. The sequencing here drew on CD4+ T cells sorted from blood, taken at week 24, from a patient treated with tofacitinib. The genes are TRBV5-4 and TRBJ1-6; D unclear. The receptor comes from a human donor with alopecia areata. In DNA, the CDR3 is TGTGCCAGCAGGGGCGCCCAATTCGATTCACCCCTCCACTTT. Its protein product is CASRGAQFDSPLHF.